The 17 T cell receptor beta chains reported below all come from one sample, sequenced in a study of blood T cells in healthy people across ages. Alongside a J-beta primer mix, a sample-barcoded 5' primer served in a second PCR lasting roughly 6 to 12 cycles. TCRdb re-derived calls from the 5' RACE reads in MiXCR, one entry per CDR3 protein. This sample has about 780,000 distinct CDR3 sequences, with about half found just once. Sequencing was performed on blood. The receptors were gathered from a man of 80 years or more in good health.

The chain combines TRBV15 with TRBJ2-5; D is ambiguous. The CDR3 runs to 14 residues. CDR1 and CDR2 from the germline V gene are LNHNV and YYDKDF (reference sequence). Trimming took 1 base from V and 5 from J, leaving 11 bases between them. The CDR3, as DNA: TGTGCCACCAGCAGAGCCCAGGCGTGGGAGACCCAGTACTTC. This translates into CATSRAQAWETQYF.

The chain joins TRBV28 to TRBJ2-7, with 11 positions matching TRBD2. After removal of 7 bases from V and 3 bases from J, the junction contained 11 bases not matched to a gene. The CDR3 loop spans 16 amino acids. Germline CDR1 and CDR2: MDHEN and SYDVKM. CDR3 nucleotide sequence: TGTGCCAGCACCGGACGACTAGCGGGGACCTTCTACGAGCAGTACTTC. Its protein is CASTGRLAGTFYEQYF.

This clonotype was seen many times. The chain employs TRBV10-3 and TRBJ2-1; D may be TRBD1 or TRBD2 (6 bases each). V was clipped by 10 bases and J by 9 bases, with 19 bases between them. Germline V gives CDR1 ENHRY, CDR2 SYGVKD. The CDR3 consists of 13 residues. CDR3 region: CASQTRGDGEQFF. CDR3 bases: TGTGCCAGCCAGACTAGGGGGGATGGTGAGCAGTTCTTC.

This clonotype was seen only a few times. V and J are TRBV13 and TRBJ2-3; 10 bases fit TRBD2. The junction had 9 bases not matched to a gene; V was cut back by 5 bases and J by 7 bases. The germline V gene encodes CDR1 PRHDT and CDR2 FYEKMQ (reference sequence). This CDR3 has 15 residues. CDR3 protein: CASSTREAGGNTQYF. The CDR3 coding sequence is TGTGCCAGCAGCACGAGGGAAGCGGGAGGGAATACGCAGTATTTT.

This chain links TRBV20-1 with TRBJ2-1, with 7 bases that match TRBD2. J was trimmed by 5 bases and V by 5 bases; bases with no gene match: 9. Germline V lookup: CDR1 DFQATT, CDR2 SNEGSKA (reference sequence). The CDR3 spans 14 residues. The CDR3 here is CSALRTSGNNEQFF. CDR3 sequence (DNA): TGCAGTGCTTTACGGACGAGCGGGAACAATGAGCAGTTCTTC.

This clonotype was seen more than once but under ten times. The chain combines TRBV6-1 with TRBJ2-5; D call uncertain. The CDR3 totals 12 residues. The germline V gene has CDR1 MNHNS and CDR2 SASEGT. The V and J ends lost 6 bases and 7 bases respectively, with 12 bases between them. CDR3 nucleotides: TGTGCCAGCAGCGCAGCCGTGCGGACCCAGTACTTC. Encoded protein: CASSAAVRTQYF.

The CDR3 spells CASSSTRGDGSTDTQYF. CDR3 sequence (DNA): TGTGCCAGCAGCTCAACGCGGGGGGACGGTAGCACAGATACGCAGTATTTT. J is TRBJ2-3 and V is TRBV7-3; 8 nucleotides agree with TRBD2. The V segment lost 4 bases and the J segment 0 bases; nucleotides outside the gene matches: 9. Germline values: CDR1 SGHTA, CDR2 FQGTGA. CDR3 size: 17 residues.

The chain joins TRBV27 to TRBJ1-2, with D hard to call. Trimming cost V 0 bases and J 1 base, with 9 bases left between them. The CDR3 extends over 15 amino acids. CDR1 is MNHEY and CDR2 is SMNVEV in the germline V gene (reference sequence). CDR3 in amino acids: CASSLSPEINYGYTF. For the CDR3, the DNA is TGTGCCAGCAGTTTATCCCCAGAGATTAACTATGGCTACACCTTC.

The chain combines TRBV7-9 with TRBJ1-6; weak D call: TRBD1 (5 bases). V was clipped by 5 bases and J by 10 bases, with 18 bases between them. CDR3 length: 15 amino acids. Germline V lookup: CDR1 SEHNR, CDR2 FQNEAQ (reference sequence). CDR3 coding DNA: TGTGCCAGCAGCCCAGCGGTGGGACCGTACTCACCCCTCCACTTT. It encodes CASSPAVGPYSPLHF.

This clonotype was detected a few times. V usage is TRBV7-2 and J usage is TRBJ2-7, with TRBD2 matching 7 bases. Germline CDR1 reads SGHTA; CDR2 reads FQGNSA. V shed 5 bases and J 5 bases; nucleotides not matched to a gene: 12. The CDR3 covers 15 residues. CDR3 sequence reads: CASSANGREFDEQYF. CDR3 in DNA: TGTGCCAGCAGCGCTAATGGGCGGGAGTTCGACGAGCAGTACTTC. The full variable domain, rest sourced from reference TRBV7-2 and TRBJ2-7, is GAGVSQSPSNKVTEKGKDVELRCDPISGHTALYWYRQSLGQGLEFLIYFQGNSAPDKSGLPSDRFSAERTGGSVSTLTIQRTQQEDSAVYLCASSANGREFDEQYFGPGTRLTVT.

The chain recombines TRBV7-2 with TRBJ2-1; unclear D gene. Looked up from germline, CDR1 is SGHTA and CDR2 is FQGNSA. The V end was cut by 2 bases, the J end by 6 bases, with 14 bases between. This CDR3 region has 15 residues. CDR3 sequence: CASSLWTAPSNEQFF. The CDR3 DNA reads TGTGCCAGCAGCTTATGGACGGCTCCTAGCAATGAGCAGTTCTTC.

The V gene is TRBV6-6, the J gene TRBJ2-6, with TRBD1 matching 11 bases. There are 17 residues in the CDR3. Germline V lookup: CDR1 MNHNY, CDR2 SVGAGI (reference sequence). V was clipped by 9 bases and J by 2 bases; unmatched bases: 9. CDR3 residues: CASLTRTGGAGANVLTF. The CDR3 DNA sequence: TGTGCCAGTTTAACCAGGACAGGGGGCGCTGGGGCCAACGTCCTGACTTTC.

This clonotype turned up a few times. The J gene is TRBJ2-3, the V gene TRBV20-1, with 12 bases aligning to TRBD2. J was trimmed by 3 bases and V by 0 bases; bases with no gene match: 10. Germline V gives CDR1 DFQATT, CDR2 SNEGSKA (reference sequence). The CDR3 is made up of 18 amino acids. CDR3 in DNA: TGCAGTGCTAGAGAGAGTAGGCTAGCGGGAGGGCGAACAGATACGCAGTATTTT. It encodes CSARESRLAGGRTDTQYF.

This clonotype has a count of ten or more. V usage is TRBV7-2 and J usage is TRBJ2-7; D is perhaps TRBD2 (6 bases). The CDR3 is made up of 12 amino acids. V was cut by 6 bases and J by 7 bases, with 13 bases left in between. Germline CDR1 reads SGHTA; CDR2 reads FQGNSA. CDR3 sequence (DNA): TGTGCCAGCAGAAAGTCGGGAGAGGAGCAGTACTTC. Protein product: CASRKSGEEQYF.

The V call is TRBV7-2, the J call TRBJ2-3; 9 nucleotides align to TRBD2. J lost 2 bases, V lost 6 bases, and 3 bases had no gene match. This CDR3 contains 14 residues. In germline, CDR1 is SGHTA, CDR2 FQGNSA. The CDR3 region is CASRAGGSTDTQYF. CDR3 sequence (DNA): TGTGCCAGCAGAGCGGGAGGATCCACAGATACGCAGTATTTT.

The rearrangement uses TRBV12-3 or TRBV12-4 and TRBJ1-2, with D hard to call. The CDR3 extends over 16 amino acids. Trimming removed 0 bases from V and 2 bases from J, with 13 bases in between. CDR3 in amino acids: CASSLAGQFTNYGYTF. DNA for the CDR3: TGTGCCAGCAGTTTAGCGGGCCAGTTCACAAACTATGGCTACACCTTC.

There are a few counts of this clonotype. The V and J genes are TRBV4-2 and TRBJ2-4, with 7 bases that match TRBD1. Germline V gene data show CDR1 as LGHNA and CDR2 as YNFKEQ. Losses at the gene ends were 0 bases for V and 5 bases for J; bases not matched to a gene: 1. The CDR3 contains 14 residues. The CDR3 DNA is TGTGCCAGCAGCCAAGAAACAGGGGAAAACATTCAGTACTTC. Translation gives CASSQETGENIQYF.